These 26 T cell receptor beta chains were all obtained from the same sample, sequenced in a study of shared clonotypes between healthy human individuals. Some clones are missing from TCRdb's copy, which holds only in-frame ones; the method was immunoSEQ multiplex PCR. This sample has 800,000 to 1,200,000 clones, with 78% found just once. The specimen sequenced was memory CD4+ T cells from PBMCs. The subset here: CD45RA-negative fraction. All receptors come from a young man in good health. Some clones in this sample may be carry-over from other donors' samples.

The rearrangement joins TRBV6-5 to TRBJ1-5; TRBD1 matches at 7 bases. Unmatched junction bases numbered 12, after V lost 6 bases and J lost 10 bases. CDR3 length equals 14 residues. Germline assignment: CDR1 MNHEY and CDR2 SVGAGI. CDR3: CASSSILTGNPQHF. The CDR3, as DNA: TGTGCCAGCAGCTCCATCCTGACAGGGAACCCCCAGCATTTT.

Points on this clone: Compared with germline, one end of the junction differs, possibly owing to a read error. The V gene is TRBV5-1, the J gene TRBJ1-1, with 8 bases aligning to TRBD1. Germline V gives CDR1 SGHRS, CDR2 YFSETQ. The CDR3 is made up of 14 amino acids. The CDR3 region has the DNA TGCGCCAGCAGCAAATGGACAGGGAACACTGAAGCTTTCTTC. This translates into CASSKWTGNTEAFF.

This chain uses TRBV11-2 with TRBJ2-7; D remains unclear. V was trimmed by 3 bases and J by 6 bases, leaving 12 bases between them. CDR1 and CDR2 (germline): SGHAT, FQNNGV. CDR3 length: 13 amino acids. The CDR3 here is CASSFGRSGEQYF. DNA of the CDR3: TGTGCCAGCAGCTTCGGTCGTTCAGGCGAGCAGTACTTC.

This chain connects TRBV15 to TRBJ1-1; D ambiguous. V lost 0 bases, J lost 5 bases, and 13 bases lay in between. This CDR3 is built from 15 residues. In germline, CDR1 is LNHNV, CDR2 YYDKDF (reference sequence). The CDR3 loop is CATSRDNLRETEAFF. CDR3 sequence (DNA): TGTGCCACCAGCAGAGATAATCTGAGGGAGACTGAAGCTTTCTTT. The full variable domain, with the rest looked up from reference TRBV15 and TRBJ1-1, is DAMVIQNPRYQVTQFGKPVTLSCSQTLNHNVMYWYQQKSSQAPKLLFHYYDKDFNNEADTPDNFQSRRPNTSFCFLDIRSPGLGDTAMYLCATSRDNLRETEAFFGQGTRLTVV.

The CDR3 region is CALNRGISGNTIYF. Here the CDR3 DNA reads TGTGCCTTGAACAGGGGGATCTCTGGAAACACCATATATTTT. V and J are TRBV30 and TRBJ1-3, with 8 bases lining up with TRBD1. J lost 0 bases, V lost 7 bases, and 5 bases had no gene match. This CDR3 has 14 amino acids. Germline CDR1 and CDR2: GTSNPN and SVGIG (reference sequence).

This clone has only a few counts. The chain couples TRBV7-2 to TRBJ1-2; D is undetermined. The CDR3 covers 11 residues. Looked up from germline, CDR1 is SGHTA and CDR2 is FQGNSA. The V gene lost 5 bases and the J gene lost 6 bases, with 7 bases spanning the gap. The CDR3 is CASSGWDGYTF. The DNA for the CDR3 is TGTGCCAGCAGCGGCTGGGATGGCTACACCTTC. Variable domain in full (rest from reference TRBV7-2 and TRBJ1-2): GAGVSQSPSNKVTEKGKDVELRCDPISGHTALYWYRQSLGQGLEFLIYFQGNSAPDKSGLPSDRFSAERTGGSVSTLTIQRTQQEDSAVYLCASSGWDGYTFGSGTRLTVV.

This clone was found a few times. V is TRBV5-4 and J is TRBJ1-2, with 7 positions matching TRBD1. CDR3 length: 13 amino acids. Germline V gives CDR1 SGHNT, CDR2 YYREEE (reference sequence). With V trimmed by 4 bases and J by 5 bases, 5 bases remained unmatched. The DNA for the CDR3 is TGTGCCAGCAGCCCGGGACAGTCATATGGCTACACCTTC. Encoded protein: CASSPGQSYGYTF. Together with reference TRBV5-4 and TRBJ1-2, the CDR3 gives the full variable domain: ETGVTQSPTHLIKTRGQQVTLRCSSQSGHNTVSWYQQALGQGPQFIFQYYREEENGRGNFPPRFSGLQFPNYSSELNVNALELDDSALYLCASSPGQSYGYTFGSGTRLTVV.

This chain links TRBV5-4 with TRBJ2-2; 7 positions match TRBD2. Germline V gene lookup returns CDR1 SGHNT and CDR2 YYREEE (reference sequence). CDR3 length: 16 amino acids. V gave up 4 bases and J gave up 1 base; unmatched junction bases: 7. CDR3 in amino acids: CASSPASGMNTGELFF. In nucleotides, the CDR3 is TGTGCCAGCAGCCCTGCTAGCGGAATGAACACCGGGGAGCTGTTTTTT.

The V gene is TRBV15, the J gene TRBJ2-3; D might be TRBD2 (7 bases). Per germline, CDR1 LNHNV and CDR2 YYDKDF (reference sequence). This CDR3 spans 16 amino acids. Trimming stripped 8 bases from V and 4 bases from J, with 22 bases between. In DNA form, the CDR3 reads TGTGCCACCTCCGGAGGGGGGGCGCGCTCGTCAGATACGCAGTATTTT. Its protein is CATSGGGARSSDTQYF.

The rearrangement uses TRBV6-1 and TRBJ1-2, with TRBD1 identical over 10 bases. Losses at the gene ends were 0 bases for V and 8 bases for J; bases not matched to a gene: 6. Germline-derived CDR1 and CDR2 are MNHNS and SASEGT. This CDR3 is 15 amino acids long. The CDR3 region is CASSEALGGQGGYTF. The CDR3 nucleotides are TGTGCCAGCAGTGAAGCGCTGGGGGGACAGGGGGGCTACACCTTC.

The chain employs TRBV7-2 and TRBJ2-7; D might be TRBD1 or TRBD2, each matching 5 bases. The CDR3 spans 14 residues. V shed 3 bases and J shed 7 bases, with 16 bases lying between them. Germline V lookup: CDR1 SGHTA, CDR2 FQGNSA. The CDR3 spells CASSLGVGRGEQYF. CDR3 DNA: TGTGCCAGCAGCTTGGGGGTAGGGCGCGGGGAGCAGTACTTC.

The V gene is TRBV5-1, the J gene TRBJ2-7; 7 bases map to TRBD2. The CDR3 runs to 16 residues. Germline assignment: CDR1 SGHRS and CDR2 YFSETQ. V was pared by 0 bases and J by 0 bases, with 6 bases of the junction left unmatched. The CDR3 here is CASSLAPSGSSYEQYF. CDR3 in DNA: TGCGCCAGCAGCTTGGCGCCTAGCGGCAGCTCCTACGAGCAGTACTTC.

This clone was counted a few times. The V gene is TRBV6-1, the J gene TRBJ2-1; TRBD1 matches 8 bases. CDR3 size: 14 residues. Germline V lookup: CDR1 MNHNS, CDR2 SASEGT. Trimming at V came to 5 bases and at J to 5 bases, leaving 5 bases not matched to a gene. The chain's CDR3 is CASSIRTGNNEQFF. In nucleotides, the CDR3 is TGTGCCAGCAGTATTCGGACAGGGAACAATGAGCAGTTCTTC.

The V and J genes are TRBV5-4 and TRBJ2-7; D ambiguous. The V gene's germline CDR1 is SGHNT and CDR2 YYREEE (reference sequence). Trimming stripped 0 bases from V and 3 bases from J, with 7 bases between. The length of the CDR3 is 13 residues. Here the CDR3 DNA reads TGTGCCAGCAGCTTGGCCCCCTTCTACGAGCAGTACTTC. Translated, it gives CASSLAPFYEQYF.

The chain links TRBV28 to TRBJ2-5, with D perhaps TRBD2 (5 bases). CDR3 size: 12 residues. Germline assignment: CDR1 MDHEN and CDR2 SYDVKM. V was shortened by 8 bases and J by 4 bases, with 11 bases between the two germline ends. Here the CDR3 reads CASHGMGETQYF. The DNA for the CDR3 is TGTGCCAGCCACGGGATGGGAGAGACCCAGTACTTC. The entire variable domain, with the rest obtained from reference TRBV28 and TRBJ2-5, is as follows: DVKVTQSSRYLVKRTGEKVFLECVQDMDHENMFWYRQDPGLGLRLIYFSYDVKMKEKGDIPEGYSVSREKKERFSLILESASTNQTSMYLCASHGMGETQYFGPGTRLLVL.

Details on this clone: Germline and junction disagree at one end, which may indicate a read error. Different DNA sequences within this sample yield the same CDR3. The chain carries TRBV28 and TRBJ1-1; the D is unclear. The CDR3 has 16 residues. Germline assignment: CDR1 MDHEN and CDR2 SYDVKM. CDR3 loop: CASTPETTFGFTEAFF. CDR3 sequence (DNA): TGCGCCAGCACCCCCGAGACAACGTTCGGGTTCACTGAAGCTTTCTTT.

The V gene is TRBV6-5, the J gene TRBJ1-2; D is possibly TRBD1 (5 bases). Per germline, CDR1 MNHEY and CDR2 SVGAGI. The CDR3 consists of 11 residues. Trimming removed 8 bases from V and 6 bases from J, with 10 bases in between. CDR3 sequence: CASGRGDGYTF. The CDR3 DNA reads TGTGCCAGCGGGAGAGGGGATGGCTACACCTTC.

This clone occurred many times. Written as DNA, the CDR3 is TGTGCCAGCAGCTCCGGACAGGCGGTCTATGGCTACACCTTC. As protein: CASSSGQAVYGYTF. The chain combines TRBV5-5 with TRBJ1-2; 7 bases fit TRBD1. The germline CDR1 and CDR2 sequences are SGHKS and YYEKEE (reference sequence). This CDR3 contains 14 residues. V dropped 3 bases and J dropped 4; count of bases not matched to a gene: 6.

The J gene is TRBJ1-5, the V gene TRBV28, with TRBD1 matching 9 bases. This CDR3 region has 14 residues. V was clipped by 5 bases and J by 6 bases; unmatched bases: 5. Germline loops: CDR1 MDHEN, CDR2 SYDVKM. As DNA, the CDR3 is TGTGCCAGCAGTCCCCGGACAGGGGCTCAGCCCCAGCATTTT. Its translation is CASSPRTGAQPQHF.

V is TRBV18 and J is TRBJ2-5, with 8 bases fitting TRBD1. Germline assignment: CDR1 KGHSH and CDR2 LQKENI. J gave up 5 bases and V 3 bases, and 8 bases lay outside the gene matches. The CDR3 length is 15 residues. CDR3: CASSPGTGTGETQYF. The CDR3, as DNA: TGTGCCAGCTCACCCGGGACAGGCACGGGCGAGACCCAGTACTTC.

The V call is TRBV28, the J call TRBJ2-3; 8 nucleotides line up with TRBD1. Per the germline V gene, CDR1 is MDHEN and CDR2 is SYDVKM. The ends lost 2 bases at V and 5 bases at J; junction bases unmatched: 9. This CDR3 is 16 amino acids long. CDR3 sequence: CASSLRTGRRGDTQYF. The CDR3 region has the DNA TGTGCCAGCAGTTTAAGGACAGGGCGAAGGGGAGATACGCAGTATTTT.

The chain joins TRBV4-2 to TRBJ2-7; a possible D gene is TRBD2 (5 bases). Germline V gene sequence: CDR1 LGHNA, CDR2 YNFKEQ. This CDR3 is built from 15 residues. V was pared by 0 bases and J by 3 bases, with 12 bases between. CDR3 protein: CASSQDRGLIYEQYF. CDR3 bases: TGTGCCAGCAGCCAAGATCGGGGTTTAATCTACGAGCAGTACTTC.

The V call is TRBV7-2, the J call TRBJ2-3; TRBD2 is a possible D gene (6 bases). CDR1 is SGHTA and CDR2 is FQGNSA in the germline V gene. The CDR3 runs 17 residues. Trimming shortened V by 0 bases and J by 5 bases, and 18 bases separated the two germline ends. CDR3 coding DNA: TGTGCCAGCAGCTTAGCCAGTAGCGGAAAGGGCTTAGATACGCAGTATTTT. This sequence encodes CASSLASSGKGLDTQYF.

V is TRBV2 and J is TRBJ2-7, with a tentative D call TRBD2 (7 bases). Trimming cost V 7 bases and J 4 bases, with 20 bases left between them. The CDR3 has 15 amino acids. The germline gives CDR1 SNHLY, CDR2 FYNNEI. The CDR3 spells CASTPWGGSTYEQYF. The CDR3 coding sequence is TGTGCCAGCACTCCCTGGGGGGGCTCGACGTACGAGCAGTACTTC.

In its sample, this clone was seen once. The chain couples TRBV7-8 to TRBJ1-4; D perhaps matches TRBD1 (6 bases). V was pared by 4 bases and J by 3 bases, with 18 bases between. This CDR3 has 17 residues. CDR1 and CDR2 from the germline V gene are SGHVS and FQNEAQ. The CDR3 spells CASSSIGGGIANEKLFF. DNA for the CDR3: TGTGCCAGCAGCTCCATAGGGGGGGGAATCGCTAATGAAAAACTGTTTTTT.

The chain links TRBV11-1 to TRBJ2-7; D might be TRBD1 or TRBD2, each matching 5 bases. The germline V gene has CDR1 SGHAT and CDR2 FQDESV (reference sequence). This CDR3 comprises 14 residues. Trimming removed 5 bases at V and 2 bases at J, with 13 bases between. CDR3 sequence reads: CASSRRDGPYEQYF. CDR3 bases: TGTGCCAGCAGCAGACGGGACGGCCCCTACGAGCAGTACTTC.